One sample yielded the 10 T cell receptor beta chains listed below, sequenced in a study of blood T cells in healthy people across ages. Primed by a sample-barcoded 5' primer and a J-beta primer mix, a second PCR proceeded for 7 to 11 cycles. TCRdb reprocessed the 5' RACE reads via MiXCR and lists one record per CDR3 protein. The repertoire has about 1.6 million distinct CDR3 sequences, about 31% of them found once; the top ten carry 10% to 12%. Sequencing was carried out using blood. These receptors all come from a woman aged 25 to 39 in good health.

In its sample, this clonotype was seen a few times. The chain joins TRBV12-3 or TRBV12-4 to TRBJ1-5; 9 bases align to TRBD1. The junction had 8 bases not matched to a gene; V was cut back by 9 bases and J by 2 bases. The CDR3 runs to 15 residues. CDR3 DNA sequence: TGTGCCAGTTGTCAGGGGGACAGGGGCAATCAGCCCCAGCATTTT. Translation: CASCQGDRGNQPQHF.

J is TRBJ1-1 and V is TRBV4-1; perhaps TRBD1 as D (6 bases). The germline V gene has CDR1 MGHRA and CDR2 YSYEKL. The CDR3 runs 16 residues. V gave up 6 bases and J gave up 11 bases, with 28 bases separating them. As DNA, the CDR3 is TGCGCCAGCAGTCAGAGTCGGACAGAAACCATCCTGAATGCTTTCTTT. Translating it yields CASSQSRTETILNAFF.

V gene TRBV7-9 combines with J gene TRBJ1-1, with TRBD1 matching over 7 bases. Unmatched junction bases numbered 6, after V lost 6 bases and J lost 11 bases. CDR1 is SEHNR, CDR2 FQNEAQ, per germline (reference sequence). The CDR3 covers 11 residues. In DNA form, the CDR3 reads TGTGCCAGCAGAGGTCAGGGGGGGGCTTTCTTT. Translating gives CASRGQGGAFF.

The rearrangement uses TRBV7-9 and TRBJ1-1; TRBD1 might be the D (6 bases). This CDR3 contains 14 residues. V was trimmed by 6 bases and J by 2 bases, leaving 13 bases between them. Germline loops: CDR1 SEHNR, CDR2 FQNEAQ (reference sequence). CDR3 in amino acids: CASRGGAGNTEAFF. Here the CDR3 DNA reads TGTGCCAGCAGGGGGGGGGCTGGTAACACTGAAGCTTTCTTT.

This clonotype was picked up a small number of times. The V gene is TRBV27, the J gene TRBJ2-5; 10 bases are a match to TRBD2. The V gene end was trimmed by 2 bases and the J gene end by 5 bases; junction bases not matched to a gene: 8. From germline, CDR1 is MNHEY and CDR2 SMNVEV (reference sequence). The CDR3 runs to 16 residues. In DNA, the CDR3 is TGTGCCAGCAGTTTAGATACTAGCGGGATCGGGGAGACCCAGTACTTC. Protein product: CASSLDTSGIGETQYF.

This clonotype was seen a few times. This chain connects TRBV6-2 or TRBV6-3 to TRBJ2-7; unclear D gene. Germline values: CDR1 MNHEY, CDR2 SVGEGT. V shed 6 bases and J shed 0 bases, with 12 bases lying between them. The CDR3 is 14 residues long. This chain's CDR3 is CASSQASNSYEQYF. In nucleotides, the CDR3 is TGTGCCAGCAGCCAAGCTAGTAACTCCTACGAGCAGTACTTC.

This clonotype has just a few counts. The CDR3 protein is CASSFSTSNPGQIAEQYF. The CDR3 DNA sequence: TGTGCCAGCAGTTTCTCCACAAGCAATCCCGGACAGATCGCCGAGCAGTACTTC. This rearrangement joins TRBV28 to TRBJ2-7; the D gene is possibly TRBD1 (6 bases). Per the germline V gene, CDR1 is MDHEN and CDR2 is SYDVKM. V was trimmed by 3 bases and J by 6 bases, leaving 27 bases between them. This CDR3 spans 18 amino acids.

This clonotype was seen a few times. The chain uses TRBV7-2 and TRBJ2-1; 12 bases fit TRBD2. Germline V gene data show CDR1 as SGHTA and CDR2 as FQGNSA. V lost 10 bases to trimming and J lost 8 bases; unmatched junction nucleotides: 18. CDR3 length: 17 residues. The CDR3 here is CAIEIFNGLAGFHEQFF. In DNA, the CDR3 is TGTGCCATCGAAATCTTTAATGGACTAGCGGGATTCCATGAGCAGTTCTTC.

V and J are TRBV9 and TRBJ2-7; D not certain. V gave up 0 bases and J gave up 0 bases, with 10 bases separating them. Germline V CDR1 and CDR2: SGDLS, YYNGEE. The CDR3 spans 15 residues. The CDR3 nucleotides are TGTGCCAGCAGCGTAGAGGAATCACACTCCTACGAGCAGTACTTC. It yields the protein CASSVEESHSYEQYF.

The rearrangement links TRBV27 to TRBJ2-4; D uncertain. Germline V gives CDR1 MNHEY, CDR2 SMNVEV (reference sequence). The CDR3 is made up of 13 amino acids. Trimming shortened V by 2 bases and J by 8 bases, and 10 bases separated the two germline ends. CDR3 region: CASSLKGPDIQYF. CDR3 sequence (DNA): TGTGCCAGCAGTTTAAAAGGTCCGGACATTCAGTACTTC.